This is a list of T cell receptor beta chains from one sample in a study of T cell clones after liver transplantation. Measured with immunoSEQ multiplex PCR; TCRdb has only the in-frame clones, and not every one. The table includes some 80,000 clones, less than 90% detected once. The sample here was CD4+ T cells from blood, taken about 50 months after liver transplant. Receptors originate from a human patient who received a liver transplant. Among the T cells, some may be from the graft donor. CDR3s include the opening cysteine and the closing phenylalanine or tryptophan. The D gene is left open where the match is weak.

TRBV18	TRBJ2-3	NA	CASSPIGGTDTQYF	TGTGCCAGCTCACCAATAGGGGGCACAGATACGCAGTATTTT
TRBV9	TRBJ2-3	NA	CASSVGGGRTDTQYF	TGTGCCAGCAGCGTAGGAGGGGGGCGCACAGATACGCAGTATTTT
TRBV7-8	TRBJ2-1	NA	CASSFMGNEQFF	TGTGCCAGCAGCTTCATGGGGAATGAGCAGTTCTTC
TRBV7-2	TRBJ2-5	NA	CASSLGVGVETQYF	TGTGCCAGCAGCTTAGGTGTCGGGGTAGAGACCCAGTACTTC
TRBV18	TRBJ2-7	NA	CASSPVRNQPNSYEQYF	TGTGCCAGCTCACCAGTTCGGAACCAACCAAACTCCTACGAGCAGTACTTC
TRBV6-6	TRBJ1-1	NA	CASSYSGAEAFF	TGTGCCAGCAGTTACTCGGGGGCTGAAGCTTTCTTT
TRBV10-1	TRBJ1-4	NA	CASSESRYSYERNEKLFF	TGCGCCAGCAGTGAGTCGAGGTACAGCTACGAAAGAAATGAAAAACTGTTTTTT
TRBV10-3	TRBJ2-1	TRBD2	CAISDRGRALGNEQFF	TGTGCCATCAGTGATAGAGGGAGGGCCTTGGGAAATGAGCAGTTCTTC
TRBV7-9	TRBJ2-1	TRBD2	CASSRTSGRRNEQFF	TGTGCCAGCAGCCGTACTAGCGGGAGGAGAAATGAGCAGTTCTTC
TRBV7-2	TRBJ2-3	TRBD2	CASSLKTSGSTDTQYF	TGTGCCAGCAGCTTAAAGACTAGCGGGAGCACAGATACGCAGTATTTT
TRBV5-4	TRBJ2-1	NA	CASSLDGGAYNEQFF	TGTGCCAGCAGCTTGGATGGGGGTGCCTACAATGAGCAGTTCTTC
TRBV5-1	TRBJ2-2	TRBD2	CASESGSSTGELFF	TGCGCCAGCGAGAGCGGGAGTTCGACCGGGGAGCTGTTTTTT
TRBV4-3	TRBJ1-4	NA	CASSQVGRATNEKLFF	TGCGCCAGCAGCCAAGTGGGGAGGGCAACTAATGAAAAACTGTTTTTT
TRBV6-1	TRBJ1-4	NA	CASSRVATNEKLFF	TGTGCCAGCAGCAGAGTTGCAACTAATGAAAAACTGTTTTTT
TRBV21-1	TRBJ1-5	NA	CARGTGGMINQPQHF	TGTGCCAGGGGGACAGGGGGAATGATAAATCAGCCCCAGCATTTT
TRBV30	TRBJ1-5	NA	CAWSGGRTGQPQHF	TGTGCCTGGAGCGGGGGCAGGACCGGTCAGCCCCAGCATTTT
TRBV4-2	TRBJ1-2	NA	CASSQVSSYGYTF	TGTGCCAGCAGCCAAGTTAGTTCCTATGGCTACACCTTC